This T cell receptor beta chain was sequenced during a study of CD8+ T cells in alopecia areata. At the level of the study: A regimen of oral tofacitinib, 5 to 10 mg twice daily, was given to treated patients.

Broader study findings: An increase in clonality over normal scalp was evident in lesional scalp, especially alopecia totalis/universalis.

Sequencing used cDNA as its template, made by extracting RNA and reverse transcribing it. Sequenced by immunoSEQ multiplex PCR; TCRdb stores in-frame clones only, minus some. The sample includes roughly 97,000 clones, roughly two fifths seen only once; the top ten take 1% to 1.5%. This CDR3 region has 15 residues. Looked up from germline, CDR1 is SGHTA and CDR2 is FQGNSA. Trimming took off 0 bases at V and 4 bases at J, with 11 bases between the two ends. This clone was counted a few times. Its target is unknown. In alopecia areata patients, both lesional scalp punch biopsies and peripheral blood were collected. PBMCs were stained for CD3, CD4 and CD8, and CD4+ and CD8+ T cells were sorted.

This TCR came from a human donor with alopecia areata. Sequenced material: CD4+ T cells sorted from blood. This chain joins TRBV7-2 and TRBJ2-3, with TRBD1 as a possible D gene (6 bases). In DNA, the CDR3 is TGTGCCAGCAGCTTAGCCGGCAGGGGCCCAGATACGCAGTATTTT. Its protein product is CASSLAGRGPDTQYF.